This TCR beta chain was recorded in a study of blood T cell repertoires in COVID-19. Across the whole study: From the United States, Italy and Spain came samples of acute and convalescent COVID-19. Sample material is recorded as cDNA or gDNA derived from T cells, B-cell-depleted T cells, or PBMCs.

V shed 5 bases and J 0 bases; nucleotides not matched to a gene: 9. The CDR3 consists of 16 residues. As originally analysed: Nucleated cell number was recorded as an estimate derived from reference gene primer amplification. Here immunoSEQ multiplex PCR was the method, and the copy in TCRdb shows in-frame clones only, minus some. The D gene and trimming were derived from the DNA, and the V and J assignments and clone size from that table. The sample shows about 72,000 clones, around 84% of them seen only once. This clone was picked up many times. This sequence was found in a man aged 65 to 85 with active or convalescent COVID-19. Sequencing was done on a sample of peripheral blood. The chain is built from TRBV5-3 and TRBJ1-1; 8 bases are shared with TRBD1. TRBV5-3 is assigned to the ORF class and has an uncertain function. The CDR3 loop reads CARSRTGKGMNTEAFF. CDR3 nucleotides: TGTGCCAGAAGTAGGACAGGGAAGGGTATGAACACTGAAGCTTTCTTT.